The clone carrying this T cell receptor beta chain was counted at least ten times. No antigen is known for it. This record belongs to a study of T cell repertoires in cytomegalovirus infection. About the research overall: In the study, CMV epitopes included recently identified HLA-C-restricted and well-studied HLA-B-restricted ones.

The germline V gene has CDR1 SGHVS and CDR2 FNYEAQ. This CDR3 is 15 amino acids long. The V end lost 1 base, the J end lost 6 bases, and 12 bases lay between the germline ends. Each CDR3 protein gets one entry after TCRdb re-called the reads with MiXCR. Of about 900,000 distinct CDR3 sequences in the sample, roughly 30% were seen once. The chain carries TRBV7-6 and TRBJ2-2; no reliable D call. Sequenced material: cultured CD8+ T cells from PBMCs, taken from culture after CMV antigen stimulation. This receptor was identified in a human donor in good health (CMV status not recorded). Some clones in this sample may be carry-over from other donors' samples. Here the CDR3 reads CASSLGMVPPGELFF. CDR3 DNA: TGTGCCAGCAGCTTAGGGATGGTACCCCCCGGGGAGCTGTTTTTT.